This TCR beta chain was sequenced for a study of T cells in localized non-small cell lung cancer. This clone was detected only once. Its target is not known. Study findings and constraints: Appearance in adjacent lung was seen for a median around 61 of the top 100 tumor clones.

The data were produced by immunoSEQ multiplex PCR, yet TCRdb's version contains in-frame clones alone and is incomplete. The sample has approximately 22,000 clones; 85% to 90% are singletons. The CDR3 is 15 residues long. V trimming: 5 bases; J trimming: 1 base; junction bases outside the gene matches: 6. Germline loops: CDR1 SGHTA, CDR2 FQGNSA. The sequence derives from a male donor aged 60 or over with stage I squamous cell lung carcinoma. This chain connects TRBV7-2 to TRBJ2-5; 8 bases match TRBD2. Here the sequenced sample was peripheral blood, taken before any cancer treatment. The CDR3 sequence: CASSTSGGFQETQYF. The CDR3, as DNA: TGTGCCAGCAGCACAAGCGGGGGTTTCCAAGAGACCCAGTACTTC.